This TCR beta chain came from a study of shared clonotypes between healthy human individuals. There are 13 residues in the CDR3. CDR1 and CDR2 (germline): LNHDA, SQIVND (reference sequence). Losses at the gene ends were 6 bases for V and 3 bases for J; bases not matched to a gene: 4. Only in-frame clones appear in the TCRdb table, and some are missing; sequencing was by immunoSEQ multiplex PCR. The sample lists 190,000 or so clones; about 93% were seen once. The clonotype comes from a woman aged 25-40 years in good health. The sequencing input was naive CD4+ T cells sorted from blood. Subset of the sample: CD45RA+ positively selected. The chain is built from TRBV19 and TRBJ1-2; 7 nucleotides match TRBD1. The CDR3 protein is CASRQGPHYGYTF. CDR3 in DNA: TGTGCCAGTAGACAGGGGCCGCACTATGGCTACACCTTC. The variable domain in full, completed from reference TRBV19 and TRBJ1-2, reads DGGITQSPKYLFRKEGQNVTLSCEQNLNHDAMYWYRQDPGQGLRLIYYSQIVNDFQKGDIAEGYSVSREKKESFPLTVTSAQKNPTAFYLCASRQGPHYGYTFGSGTRLTVV.